Reported below is one T cell receptor (beta chain). Its antigen is unknown. There are no base qualities to consult, and no much larger clone falls within one base. Trimming leaves V shorter by 4 bases and J shorter by 4 bases, with the junction holding 4 bases beyond the gene matches. The CDR3 runs 15 residues from the cysteine to the phenylalanine. The entry retains the CDR3 DNA only, 45 bases that are in frame from base 1. CDR1 is given as SGHTA and CDR2 as FQGTGA, both from the germline V gene. Whole blood was collected in K2EDTA tubes by collaborating institutions according to the institutions' own protocols. For TCRbeta analysis, collaborators shipped samples in one of three forms: frozen whole blood, isolated PBMCs, or DNA extracted from either of those sample types. These data belong to a study of blood T cell repertoires in COVID-19 (dated by TCRdb to 2019 to 2021). For the wider study: The collaborator samples originated in the United States, Italy and Spain and spanned the acute and convalescent phases of COVID-19. The prospective study material was composed of cDNA or gDNA derived from T cells, B-cell-depleted T cells, or PBMCs. Subjects who had been exposed to COVID-19, were actively infected with it, or had recovered from it provided the deeply sampled blood TCRbeta repertoires that made up the dataset. A freely available public database, intended as a resource for researchers studying the immune response to SARS-CoV-2, is where the repertoires were released. Samples came from the ongoing ImmuneRACE study (first 160 participants) plus 1,254 subjects from 6 global collaborators. The sample metadata nearly always contained a de-identified subject ID, COVID-19 status, age in years and sex. Where HLA class I and class II types were available, the types were taken from metadata supplied by the sample provider, not from assay-based typing. The paper's findings and limits, for the study overall: The quantity of clinical and demographic metadata differed by source and by participant and was supplied without curation.

TCRbeta CDR3 regions were amplified from genomic DNA by means of the immunoSEQ Assay, a bias-controlled multiplex PCR. The authors' analysis ran thus. Within the assay, amplification of reference gene primers was used to estimate how many nucleated cells each sample contained. To quantify the absolute abundance of each unique TCRbeta CDR3 rearrangement, sequence reads were collapsed and filtered. For each sample, productive Simpson clonality was calculated as the square root of Simpson's diversity index across productive rearrangements. TCRdb carries this immuneACCESS record with in-frame sequences only. Its versions omit some clonotypes, under half of them owing to an unresolved V gene in the studies checked, with the rest unexplained. V and J calls and clone size are as listed in that table; D and trimming were resolved from the DNA. The sample table shows more than 85,000 clones, and 70% to 80% are seen once. 6% to 8% of the sample comes from the top ten.

The specimen was peripheral blood. Recombination connected TRBV7-3 to TRBJ2-2; 9 junctional bases match TRBD2. The sequence derives from an older woman with acute or convalescent COVID-19. The CDR3 reads CASSSTSGSTGELFF. The DNA reads TGTGCCAGCAGCTCGACTAGCGGAAGCACCGGGGAGCTGTTTTTT.